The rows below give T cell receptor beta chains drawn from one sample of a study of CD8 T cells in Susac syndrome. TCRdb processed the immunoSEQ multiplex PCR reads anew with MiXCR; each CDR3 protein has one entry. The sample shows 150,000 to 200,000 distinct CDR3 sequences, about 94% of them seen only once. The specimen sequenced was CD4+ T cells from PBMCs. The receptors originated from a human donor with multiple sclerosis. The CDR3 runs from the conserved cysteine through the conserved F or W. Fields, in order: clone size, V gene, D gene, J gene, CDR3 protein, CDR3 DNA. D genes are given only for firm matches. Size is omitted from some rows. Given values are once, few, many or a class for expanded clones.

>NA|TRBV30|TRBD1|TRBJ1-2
CACIRQGGPLGYTF
TGTGCCTGTATCCGACAGGGAGGACCTCTTGGCTACACCTTC
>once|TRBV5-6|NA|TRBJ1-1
CASSLVEGFMDTEAFF
TGTGCCAGCAGCTTGGTCGAGGGTTTCATGGACACTGAAGCTTTCTTT
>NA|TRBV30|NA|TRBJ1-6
CAWSLKGQFNSPLHF
TGTGCCTGGAGTCTGAAGGGGCAGTTCAATTCACCCCTCCACTTT
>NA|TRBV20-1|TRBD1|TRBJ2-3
CSASDRVGGDTQYF
TGCAGTGCTAGCGACAGGGTAGGAGGAGATACGCAGTATTTT
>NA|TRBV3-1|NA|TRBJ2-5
CASKPTGTETQYF
TGTGCCAGCAAACCCACAGGAACGGAGACCCAGTACTTC
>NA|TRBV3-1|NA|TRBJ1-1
CASSHQGMNTEAFF
TGTGCCAGCAGCCATCAGGGGATGAACACTGAAGCTTTCTTT
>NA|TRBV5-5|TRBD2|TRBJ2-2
CASSSPGLAVGELFF
TGTGCCAGCAGCTCACCGGGACTAGCGGTCGGGGAGCTGTTTTTT
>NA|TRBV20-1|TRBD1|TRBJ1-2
CSASVGTGRDYGYTF
TGCAGTGCTAGTGTCGGGACAGGGAGGGACTATGGCTACACCTTC
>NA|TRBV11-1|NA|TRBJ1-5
CASSLESGGPQHF
TGTGCCAGCAGCTTAGAGTCGGGCGGGCCCCAGCATTTT
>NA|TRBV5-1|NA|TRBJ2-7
CASSPQGWDEQYF
TGCGCCAGCAGCCCCCAGGGTTGGGACGAGCAGTACTTC
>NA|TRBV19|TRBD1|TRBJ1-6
CASSIGTGVNSPLHF
TGTGCCAGTAGTATCGGGACAGGGGTTAATTCACCCCTCCACTTT
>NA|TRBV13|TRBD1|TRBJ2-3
CASSLSRDRQYF
TGTGCCAGCAGCTTAAGCCGGGACAGGCAGTATTTT
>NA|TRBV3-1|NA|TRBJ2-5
CASSQQSQKETQYF
TGTGCCAGCAGCCAGCAGAGCCAAAAAGAGACCCAGTACTTC
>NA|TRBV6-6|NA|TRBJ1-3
CASSTHRDTIYF
TGTGCCAGCAGTACCCACCGGGACACCATATATTTT
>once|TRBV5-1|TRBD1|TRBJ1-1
CASSTGQVGNTEAFF
TGCGCCAGCAGCACTGGACAGGTGGGGAACACTGAAGCTTTCTTT
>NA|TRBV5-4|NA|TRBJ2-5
CASSLGSGRETQYF
TGTGCCAGCAGCTTAGGGTCCGGGAGAGAGACCCAGTACTTC
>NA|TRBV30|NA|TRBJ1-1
CAWIHPTGTGEAFF
TGTGCCTGGATCCACCCTACCGGGACCGGGGAAGCTTTCTTT
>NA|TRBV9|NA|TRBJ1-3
CASSVGQDRFSGNTIYF
TGTGCCAGCAGCGTAGGGCAGGACCGATTCTCTGGAAACACCATATATTTT
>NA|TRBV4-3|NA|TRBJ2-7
CASSQETSYEQYF
TGCGCCAGCAGCCAAGAGACATCCTACGAGCAGTACTTC
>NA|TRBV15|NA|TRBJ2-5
CATSREGLYQETQYF
TGTGCCACCAGCAGAGAAGGACTGTACCAAGAGACCCAGTACTTC